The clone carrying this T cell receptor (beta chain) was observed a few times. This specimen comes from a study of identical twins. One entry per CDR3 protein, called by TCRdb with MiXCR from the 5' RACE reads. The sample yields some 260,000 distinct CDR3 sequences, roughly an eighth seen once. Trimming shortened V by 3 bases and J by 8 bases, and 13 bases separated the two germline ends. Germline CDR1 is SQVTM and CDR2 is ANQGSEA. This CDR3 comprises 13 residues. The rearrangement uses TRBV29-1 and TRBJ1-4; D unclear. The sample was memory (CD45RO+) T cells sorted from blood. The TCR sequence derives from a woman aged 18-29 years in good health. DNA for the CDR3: TGCAGCGTTGACATGGGATTAGAAGAAAAACTGTTTTTT. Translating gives CSVDMGLEEKLFF.